Reported below is one TCR beta chain. Its cognate antigen is unknown. Trimming removed 0 bases from V and 6 bases from J; junction bases left unmatched: 7. Germline CDR1 and CDR2: MNHNY and SVGAGI (reference sequence). This CDR3 contains 16 residues. The PCR made use of 60 Vbeta and 13 Jbeta primers. Authors' processing steps: The count from a later analysis was some 81 million unique TCR beta chains, some 12 million of them shared. Sequenced by immunoSEQ multiplex PCR; TCRdb stores in-frame clones only, minus some. V and J calls and clone size come straight from that table; D and trimming were deduced from the DNA. The sample lists around 90,000 clones; about 89% were seen once. This sample is drawn from a study of cytomegalovirus exposure and HLA in healthy donors. Study results and limitations: Among immune exposure information, only CMV serostatus was available.

The specimen was PBMCs. The V and J genes are TRBV6-6 and TRBJ2-7; 11 nucleotides agree with TRBD2. This TCR was recovered from a man under 40 in good health and CMV-seropositive. The CDR3 sequence: CASSYSGVAGGGEQYF. Here the CDR3 DNA reads TGTGCCAGCAGTTACTCGGGGGTAGCGGGAGGGGGCGAGCAGTACTTC.